This TCR beta chain is drawn from a study of neurological immune-mediated disorders. V was shortened by 0 bases and J by 1 base, with 8 bases between the two germline ends. Per germline, CDR1 SGHRS and CDR2 YFSETQ. There are 15 residues in the CDR3. Each TCR transcript was tagged with a 10-nucleotide random UMI during 5'RACE. The authors obtained over 200 million TCR-beta sequences from 15-18 subjects per sequencing run. TCRdb called the 5' RACE reads again in MiXCR, with one record for every CDR3 protein. The sample carries under 75,000 distinct CDR3 sequences, under 3.5% recorded once. This clonotype was found many times.

The sequence came from an older woman with multiple sclerosis. The sample consisted of PBMCs. The chain carries TRBV5-1 and TRBJ2-1; D is possibly TRBD1 (5 bases). The CDR3 here is CASSLEGQSYNEQFF. The CDR3 DNA is TGCGCCAGCAGCTTGGAAGGACAATCCTACAATGAGCAGTTCTTC.